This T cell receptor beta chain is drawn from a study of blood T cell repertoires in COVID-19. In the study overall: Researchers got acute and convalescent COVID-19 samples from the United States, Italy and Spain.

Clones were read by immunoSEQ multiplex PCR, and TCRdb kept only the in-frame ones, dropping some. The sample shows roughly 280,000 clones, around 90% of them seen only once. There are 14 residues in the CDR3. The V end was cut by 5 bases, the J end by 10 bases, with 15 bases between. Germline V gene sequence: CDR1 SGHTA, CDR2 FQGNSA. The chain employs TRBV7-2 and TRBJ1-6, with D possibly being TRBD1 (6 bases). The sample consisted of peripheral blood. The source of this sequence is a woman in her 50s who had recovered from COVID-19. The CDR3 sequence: CASSPDGGRSPLHF. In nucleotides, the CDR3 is TGTGCCAGCAGCCCCGACGGGGGGCGGTCACCCCTCCACTTT.